The 8 T cell receptor beta chains reported below all come from one sample, sequenced in a study of blood T cell repertoires in COVID-19. The repertoire was sequenced with immunoSEQ multiplex PCR; TCRdb's copy has only in-frame clones and lacks some. The data hold 650,000 to 800,000 clones, with 85% to 90% observed a single time. Sequenced material: peripheral blood. The receptors shown here come from a woman between 18 and 30 years old with acute or convalescent COVID-19.

The V call is TRBV12-3 or TRBV12-4, the J call TRBJ2-3, with a possible D match to TRBD2 (5 bases). The CDR3 length is 12 residues. Trimming cost V 11 bases and J 3 bases, with 12 bases left between them. This CDR3 reads CAVGVGTDTQYF. CDR3 DNA sequence: TGTGCCGTGGGAGTGGGGACAGATACGCAGTATTTT.

In its sample, this clone was seen once. J is TRBJ1-2 and V is TRBV7-6, with D uncertain. Per germline, CDR1 SGHVS and CDR2 FNYEAQ. CDR3 size: 17 residues. The V end was cut by 1 base, the J end by 6 bases, with 21 bases between. The CDR3 nucleotides are TGTGCCAGCAGCTTAGATTTAGGTTCCGGGGAATCTCATGGCTACACCTTC. This sequence encodes CASSLDLGSGESHGYTF.

This clone was observed once. The J gene is TRBJ1-2, the V gene TRBV5-1; D unclear. CDR1 is SGHRS, CDR2 YFSETQ, per germline. V lost 2 bases to trimming and J lost 3 bases, with 5 bases between them. The CDR3 totals 12 residues. DNA for the CDR3: TGCGCCAGCAGCTTACGAGACTATGGCTACACCTTC. This translates into CASSLRDYGYTF.

This chain uses TRBV7-2 with TRBJ2-7, with 13 bases aligning to TRBD2. V dropped 2 bases and J dropped 5; count of bases not matched to a gene: 12. The CDR3 loop spans 18 amino acids. Germline V CDR1 and CDR2: SGHTA, FQGNSA. The CDR3 here is CASSLQTSGGNNHHEQYF. CDR3 sequence (DNA): TGTGCCAGCAGCTTACAGACTAGCGGGGGGAACAATCATCACGAGCAGTACTTC.

The chain employs TRBV20-1 and TRBJ1-5, with D possibly matching TRBD1 (6 bases). This CDR3 has 16 amino acids. Germline CDR1 DFQATT, CDR2 SNEGSKA (reference sequence). V was shortened by 3 bases and J by 1 base, with 16 bases between the two germline ends. CDR3 residues: CSASPPGGASNQPQHF. In nucleotides, the CDR3 is TGCAGTGCTAGTCCCCCTGGGGGGGCGAGCAATCAGCCCCAGCATTTT.

The chain has TRBV7-2 and TRBJ1-2; D uncertain. The CDR3 consists of 14 residues. Per germline, CDR1 SGHTA and CDR2 FQGNSA. Trimming shortened V by 3 bases and J by 5 bases, and 13 bases separated the two germline ends. The CDR3 bases are TGTGCCAGCAGCTTCATGCCATCTACGTATGGCTACACCTTC. Its translation: CASSFMPSTYGYTF.

The rearrangement links TRBV29-1 to TRBJ2-3; no reliable D call. This CDR3 is built from 14 residues. Deletions cut 4 bases from V and 2 bases from J, with 13 bases between. Per the germline V gene, CDR1 is SQVTM and CDR2 is ANQGSEA. CDR3 residues: CSVVAAHFTDTQYF. The CDR3 DNA reads as TGCAGCGTTGTGGCGGCCCATTTCACAGATACGCAGTATTTT.

The chain couples TRBV7-9 to TRBJ1-2; 8 bases match TRBD1. The CDR3 is 16 residues long. V shed 3 bases and J 3 bases; nucleotides not matched to a gene: 9. Germline values: CDR1 SEHNR, CDR2 FQNEAQ (reference sequence). This chain's CDR3 is CASSLARTGWDYGYTF. CDR3 sequence (DNA): TGTGCCAGCAGCTTGGCTCGGACAGGGTGGGACTATGGCTACACCTTC.